The present TCR beta chain was sequenced within a study of control samples from healthy donors and cancer patients. With respect to this clone: This sample includes further DNA sequences coding for the same CDR3.

The method was immunoSEQ multiplex PCR; TCRdb's version includes in-frame clones alone and lacks a portion of them. The table lists approximately 170,000 clones, about 94% of them singletons. In germline, CDR1 is SGHTA, CDR2 FQGNSA. The CDR3 consists of 13 residues. V was cut by 0 bases and J by 4 bases, with 3 bases left in between. The chain links TRBV7-2 to TRBJ2-2; D is uncertain. This receptor was taken from a woman in her twenties or thirties in good health. The material sequenced was blood. CDR3 amino acids: CASSLASTGELFF. CDR3 sequence (DNA): TGTGCCAGCAGCTTAGCTAGCACCGGGGAGCTGTTTTTT.